A single sample gave rise to the 15 T cell receptor beta chains below, sequenced in a study of vaccination effects on CD4 cells after COVID-19. Using viral peptide pools, the ViraFEST assay grew out antigen-specific CD4+ T cells prior to sequencing. Researchers isolated CD4+ T cells once roughly nine days of culture had elapsed. Participants received two doses of either the BNT162b2 or mRNA-1273 vaccine. Their antigen targets remain unknown. The assay was immunoSEQ multiplex PCR, and TCRdb's table has in-frame clones only and misses some. The table includes around 16,000 clones, 76% detected once. Sample: CD4+ T cells from PBMCs cultured with HCoV-NL63 spike peptides, taken after COVID-19 vaccination. The receptors here all came from a human donor who received a COVID-19 vaccine.

The CDR3 loop is CASSFRGQTQYF. The DNA for the CDR3 is TGTGCCAGCAGTTTCAGGGGACAGACCCAGTACTTC. V usage is TRBV6-2 or TRBV6-3 and J usage is TRBJ2-5; the D gene is possibly TRBD1 (6 bases). Germline V gene data show CDR1 as MNHEY and CDR2 as SVGEGT. With 4 bases removed from V and 6 bases from J, the gap between germline ends came to 9 bases. CDR3 size: 12 residues.

The V and J genes are TRBV4-2 and TRBJ2-1, with 11 nucleotides matching TRBD2. The CDR3 spans 14 residues. CDR1 is LGHNA, CDR2 YNFKEQ, per germline. V lost 9 bases to trimming and J lost 4 bases; unmatched junction nucleotides: 5. The chain's CDR3 is CASKRTSGYNEQFF. CDR3 sequence (DNA): TGTGCCAGTAAAAGGACTAGCGGGTACAATGAGCAGTTCTTC.

In this sample, this clone turned up a few times. CDR3 amino acids: CASSHGAGDDNQPQHF. DNA for the CDR3: TGTGCCAGCAGCCACGGGGCAGGGGATGACAATCAGCCCCAGCATTTT. The rearrangement uses TRBV21-1 and TRBJ1-5; TRBD1, the D gene given by the table, was not confirmed from the DNA. TRBV21-1 is listed as a pseudogene. The CDR3 length is 16 residues.

The chain combines TRBV6-1 with TRBJ2-7; D uncertain. Trimming removed 2 bases at V and 6 bases at J, with 17 bases between. The germline V gene encodes CDR1 MNHNS and CDR2 SASEGT. The CDR3 contains 15 residues. The DNA of the CDR3 is TGTGCCAGCAGTGAAATCCGAAGGGAAGTGAGCGAGCAGTACTTC. Protein sequence: CASSEIRREVSEQYF.

The V and J genes are TRBV6-6 and TRBJ1-4; the match to TRBD1 covers 8 bases. J gave up 5 bases and V 5 bases, and 7 bases lay outside the gene matches. CDR3 length: 15 amino acids. Germline CDR1 and CDR2: MNHNY and SVGAGI (reference sequence). The CDR3: CASSTGQGQNEKLFF. Here the CDR3 DNA reads TGTGCCAGCAGTACCGGACAGGGACAGAATGAAAAACTGTTTTTT.

V and J are TRBV19 and TRBJ1-6, with a possible D match to TRBD1 (6 bases). Per the germline V gene, CDR1 is LNHDA and CDR2 is SQIVND (reference sequence). V shed 4 bases and J shed 7 bases, with 11 bases lying between them. This CDR3 contains 14 residues. The CDR3 bases are TGTGCCAGTAGTAGGCAGGGGACGAATTCACCCCTCCACTTT. It codes for CASSRQGTNSPLHF.

This clone was detected only once. This sequence joins TRBV21-1 and TRBJ1-3. TRBV21-1 is annotated as a pseudogene. This CDR3 is 17 amino acids long. CDR3 sequence: CASSTTEEGSSGNTIYF. Written as DNA, the CDR3 is TGTGCCAGCAGCACGACGGAGGAGGGGAGCTCTGGAAACACCATATATTTT.

The V call is TRBV19, the J call TRBJ1-2; no definite D call. V gave up 5 bases and J gave up 0 bases, with 10 bases separating them. Germline CDR1 LNHDA, CDR2 SQIVND (reference sequence). This CDR3 has 14 amino acids. CDR3 in amino acids: CASSPRTANYGYTF. Written as DNA, the CDR3 is TGTGCCAGTAGTCCCCGGACGGCTAACTATGGCTACACCTTC.

The CDR3 coding sequence is TGTGCCAGCAGCGCTACCGGGACAGGGAGGGTGGGTCCCCTCCACTTT. Encoded protein: CASSATGTGRVGPLHF. The chain employs TRBV7-9 and TRBJ1-6; 9 bases are a match to TRBD1. V dropped 5 bases and J dropped 13; count of bases not matched to a gene: 15. CDR3 length: 16 residues. Germline V gene lookup returns CDR1 SEHNR and CDR2 FQNEAQ (reference sequence).

The chain couples TRBV7-8 to TRBJ1-1; 7 bases agree with TRBD1. CDR3 length: 12 amino acids. V shed 5 bases, J shed 4 bases, and the junction held 1 base outside the gene matches. Germline loops: CDR1 SGHVS, CDR2 FQNEAQ. CDR3 loop: CASSHRGTEAFF. CDR3 in DNA: TGTGCCAGCAGCCACAGGGGCACTGAAGCTTTCTTT.

The rearrangement uses TRBV12-3 or TRBV12-4 and TRBJ1-2, with 7 positions matching TRBD1. This CDR3 has 13 amino acids. With 3 bases clipped from V and 14 bases from J, the junction kept 12 bases outside the gene matches. The CDR3 reads CASSLRGGGKGTF. As DNA, the CDR3 is TGTGCCAGCAGTTTGAGAGGGGGCGGAAAGGGAACCTTC.

This rearrangement joins TRBV28 to TRBJ1-1; D remains ambiguous. Germline CDR1 MDHEN, CDR2 SYDVKM. With 6 bases removed from V and 3 bases from J, the gap between germline ends came to 8 bases. The CDR3 runs to 12 residues. The CDR3 region is CASSAQDTEAFF. The CDR3 coding sequence is TGTGCCAGCAGCGCCCAGGACACTGAAGCTTTCTTT.

The J gene is TRBJ2-3, the V gene TRBV3-1 (or the pseudogene TRBV3-2); no clear D gene. Trimming took 1 base from V and 5 from J, leaving 4 bases between them. Germline V gene data show CDR1 as LGHDT and CDR2 as YNNKEL (reference sequence). The CDR3 has 12 residues. In nucleotides, the CDR3 is TGTGCCAGCAGCCAAGTAGTAGATACGCAGTATTTT. As protein: CASSQVVDTQYF.

J is TRBJ1-2 and V is TRBV3-1 (or the pseudogene TRBV3-2); no reliable D call. This CDR3 spans 17 amino acids. The germline V gene has CDR1 LGHDT and CDR2 YNNKEL (reference sequence). The V gene lost 4 bases and the J gene lost 5 bases, with 23 bases spanning the gap. CDR3 amino acids: CASSPGSDKGIWYGYTF. The CDR3 nucleotides read TGTGCCAGCAGCCCGGGGTCCGACAAGGGTATCTGGTATGGCTACACCTTC.

This chain joins TRBV7-2 and TRBJ2-1; a possible D gene is TRBD1 (6 bases). The CDR3 is 15 residues long. The germline V gene encodes CDR1 SGHTA and CDR2 FQGNSA. V was clipped by 0 bases and J by 7 bases, with 13 bases between them. The CDR3 region has the DNA TGTGCCAGCAGCTTAGCAGGGGGAAAGGCAAATGAGCAGTTCTTC. Protein sequence: CASSLAGGKANEQFF.